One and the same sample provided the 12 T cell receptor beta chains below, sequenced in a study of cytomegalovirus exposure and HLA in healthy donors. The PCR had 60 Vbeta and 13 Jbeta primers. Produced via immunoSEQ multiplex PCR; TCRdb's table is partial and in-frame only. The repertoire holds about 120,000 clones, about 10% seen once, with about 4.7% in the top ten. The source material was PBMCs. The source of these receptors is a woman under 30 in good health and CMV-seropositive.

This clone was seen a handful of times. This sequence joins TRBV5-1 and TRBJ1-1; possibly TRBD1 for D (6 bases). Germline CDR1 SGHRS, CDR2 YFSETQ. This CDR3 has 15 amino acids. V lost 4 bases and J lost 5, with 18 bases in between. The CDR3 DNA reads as TGCGCCAGCAGCATGACAGGATCCCCAGGAACTGAAGCTTTCTTT. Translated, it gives CASSMTGSPGTEAFF.

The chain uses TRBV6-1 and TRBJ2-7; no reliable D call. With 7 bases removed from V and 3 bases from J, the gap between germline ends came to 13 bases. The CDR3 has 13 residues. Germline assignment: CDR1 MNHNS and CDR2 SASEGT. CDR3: CASTEVMVYEQYF. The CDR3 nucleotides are TGTGCCAGCACAGAGGTAATGGTCTACGAGCAGTACTTC.

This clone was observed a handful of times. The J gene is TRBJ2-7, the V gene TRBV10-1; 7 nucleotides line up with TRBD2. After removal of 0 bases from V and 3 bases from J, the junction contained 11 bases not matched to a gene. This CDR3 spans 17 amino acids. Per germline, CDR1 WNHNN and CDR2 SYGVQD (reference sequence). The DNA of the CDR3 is TGCGCCAGCAGTGAGTCCTCCGGCCGGGGGGTCATCTACGAGCAGTACTTC. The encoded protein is CASSESSGRGVIYEQYF.

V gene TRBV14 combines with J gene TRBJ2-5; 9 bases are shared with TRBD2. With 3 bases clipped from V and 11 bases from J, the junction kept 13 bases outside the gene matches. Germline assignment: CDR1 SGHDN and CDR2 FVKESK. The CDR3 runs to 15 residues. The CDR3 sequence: CASSHIAGGSVGQYF. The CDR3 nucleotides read TGTGCCAGCAGCCACATTGCGGGAGGGAGCGTCGGGCAGTACTTC.

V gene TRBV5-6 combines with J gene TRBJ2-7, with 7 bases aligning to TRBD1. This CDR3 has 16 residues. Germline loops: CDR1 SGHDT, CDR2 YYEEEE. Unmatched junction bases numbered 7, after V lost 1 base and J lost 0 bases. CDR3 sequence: CASSLTLGTASYEQYF. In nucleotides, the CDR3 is TGTGCCAGCAGCTTGACCCTAGGGACAGCCTCCTACGAGCAGTACTTC. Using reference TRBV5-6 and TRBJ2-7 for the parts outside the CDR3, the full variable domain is DAGVTQSPTHLIKTRGQQVTLRCSPKSGHDTVSWYQQALGQGPQFIFQYYEEEERQRGNFPDRFSGHQFPNYSSELNVNALLLGDSALYLCASSLTLGTASYEQYFGPGTRLTVT.

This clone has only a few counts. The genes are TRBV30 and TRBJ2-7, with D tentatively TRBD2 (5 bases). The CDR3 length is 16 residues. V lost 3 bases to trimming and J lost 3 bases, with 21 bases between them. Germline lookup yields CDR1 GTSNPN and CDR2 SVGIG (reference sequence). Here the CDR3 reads CAWSPPEGRLYYEQYF. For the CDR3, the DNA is TGTGCCTGGAGCCCTCCTGAGGGCAGACTATACTACGAGCAGTACTTC.

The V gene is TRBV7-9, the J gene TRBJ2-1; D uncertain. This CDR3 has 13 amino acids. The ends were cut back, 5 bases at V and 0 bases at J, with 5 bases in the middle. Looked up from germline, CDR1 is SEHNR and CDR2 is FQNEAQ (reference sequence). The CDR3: CASSRISYNEQFF. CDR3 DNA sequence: TGTGCCAGCAGCCGTATCTCCTACAATGAGCAGTTCTTC.

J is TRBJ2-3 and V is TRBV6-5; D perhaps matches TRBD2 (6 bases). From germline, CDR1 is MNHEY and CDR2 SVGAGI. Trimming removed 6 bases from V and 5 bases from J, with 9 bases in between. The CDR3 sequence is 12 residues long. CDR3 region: CASSPEGDTQYF. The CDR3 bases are TGTGCCAGCAGCCCGGAGGGAGATACGCAGTATTTT.

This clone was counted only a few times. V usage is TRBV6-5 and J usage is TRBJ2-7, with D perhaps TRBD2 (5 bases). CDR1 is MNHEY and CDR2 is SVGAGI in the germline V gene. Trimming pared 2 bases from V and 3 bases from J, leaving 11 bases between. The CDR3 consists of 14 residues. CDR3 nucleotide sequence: TGTGCCAGCAGTTACAACGGGGAAGGCTACGAGCAGTACTTC. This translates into CASSYNGEGYEQYF.

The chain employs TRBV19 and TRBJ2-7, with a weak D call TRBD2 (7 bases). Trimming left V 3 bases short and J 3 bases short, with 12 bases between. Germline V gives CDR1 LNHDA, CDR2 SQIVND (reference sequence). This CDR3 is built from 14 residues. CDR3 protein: CASSMRGGNYEQYF. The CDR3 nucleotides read TGTGCCAGTAGTATGCGCGGGGGCAACTACGAGCAGTACTTC.

The CDR3, as DNA: TGCAGCGTTGTCGGACAGGGTCTGCCTGAAGCTTTCTTT. This encodes CSVVGQGLPEAFF. V gene TRBV29-1 combines with J gene TRBJ1-1, with 8 bases identical to TRBD1. Germline CDR1 is SQVTM and CDR2 is ANQGSEA. This CDR3 has 13 residues. The J segment lost 6 bases and the V segment lost 4 bases, leaving 7 bases of the junction unmatched.

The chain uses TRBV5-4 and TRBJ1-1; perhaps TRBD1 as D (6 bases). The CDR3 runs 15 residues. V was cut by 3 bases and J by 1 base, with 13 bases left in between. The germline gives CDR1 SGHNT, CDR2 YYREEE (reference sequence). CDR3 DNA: TGTGCCAGCAGCTGGGGGGGCAGGGCGAACACTGAAGCTTTCTTT. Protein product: CASSWGGRANTEAFF.